This is a list of T cell receptor beta chains from one sample in a study of T cells in Graves' hyperthyroidism and ophthalmopathy. TCRdb reprocessed the multiplex PCR reads with MiXCR, giving one entry per CDR3 protein. The sample has 85,000 to 110,000 distinct CDR3 sequences; 47% are singletons. The specimen was blood. These receptor sequences come from a man aged 40-55 years with Graves' hyperthyroidism. Each CDR3 is given with its conserved first and last residue. Each record gives: V gene, D gene, clone size, J gene, CDR3 DNA, CDR3 protein. The D gene is left open where the match is weak. Part of the rows lack a size; the others show once, few, many or a class for expanded clones.

v_gene: TRBV7-9
d_gene: NA
abundance: many
j_gene: TRBJ2-1
CDR3nt: TGTGCCAGCAGCAGCCGGGACTTCAATGAGCAGTTCTTC
CDR3aa: CASSSRDFNEQFF

v_gene: TRBV19
d_gene: TRBD1
abundance: many
j_gene: TRBJ2-3
CDR3nt: TGTGCCAGTAGTATCCCCGGGACAGGGGGCACAGATACGCAGTATTTT
CDR3aa: CASSIPGTGGTDTQYF

v_gene: TRBV24-1
d_gene: TRBD2
abundance: NA
j_gene: TRBJ2-3
CDR3nt: TGTGCCACCAGCGAGCGGGGGAGCACAGATACGCAGTATTTT
CDR3aa: CATSERGSTDTQYF

v_gene: TRBV9
d_gene: NA
abundance: many
j_gene: TRBJ2-6
CDR3nt: TGTGCCAGCAGCGCACATAGAGGGGCCTCTGGGGCCAACGTCCTGACTTTC
CDR3aa: CASSAHRGASGANVLTF

v_gene: TRBV5-1
d_gene: NA
abundance: many
j_gene: TRBJ1-1
CDR3nt: TGCGCCAGCAGCTTAGAGGGTCCGGACACTGAAGCTTTCTTT
CDR3aa: CASSLEGPDTEAFF

v_gene: TRBV6-6
d_gene: NA
abundance: many
j_gene: TRBJ2-2
CDR3nt: TGTGCCAGCAGTTACCACGCGGAGGGGACCGGGGAGCTGTTTTTT
CDR3aa: CASSYHAEGTGELFF

v_gene: TRBV20-1
d_gene: TRBD2
abundance: NA
j_gene: TRBJ2-5
CDR3nt: TGCAGTGCTGTACTAGCGGGGGAGACCCGGTACTTC
CDR3aa: CSAVLAGETRYF

v_gene: TRBV12-3/TRBV12-4
d_gene: TRBD2
abundance: many
j_gene: TRBJ2-4
CDR3nt: TGTGCCAGCAGACTAGCGGGAGGGCCCGACATTCAGTACTTC
CDR3aa: CASRLAGGPDIQYF

v_gene: TRBV11-2
d_gene: NA
abundance: NA
j_gene: TRBJ2-5
CDR3nt: TGTGCCAGCAGCTTATTCCGGGGTCGCGAGACCCAGTACTTC
CDR3aa: CASSLFRGRETQYF

v_gene: TRBV2
d_gene: NA
abundance: NA
j_gene: TRBJ2-1
CDR3nt: TGTGCCAGCAGTGAAGGGCAGGGGTACTACAATGAGCAGTTCTTC
CDR3aa: CASSEGQGYYNEQFF

v_gene: TRBV20-1
d_gene: NA
abundance: NA
j_gene: TRBJ2-7
CDR3nt: TGCAGTGCCAGTAGTATGGGGCGGGCTCCCTCCTACGAGCAGTACTTC
CDR3aa: CSASSMGRAPSYEQYF

v_gene: TRBV11-2
d_gene: NA
abundance: NA
j_gene: TRBJ1-5
CDR3nt: TGTGCCAGCAGCTTAGTAGGGGGACAGCCCCAGCATTTT
CDR3aa: CASSLVGGQPQHF

v_gene: TRBV7-2
d_gene: TRBD2
abundance: NA
j_gene: TRBJ2-1
CDR3nt: TGTGCCAGCAGTCCTAGCGGGAACAATGAGCAGTTCTTC
CDR3aa: CASSPSGNNEQFF

v_gene: TRBV7-3
d_gene: NA
abundance: many
j_gene: TRBJ2-1
CDR3nt: TGTGCCAGCAGTTTCCGGGACCTCCCTCGGGATGAGCAGTTCTTC
CDR3aa: CASSFRDLPRDEQFF

v_gene: TRBV24-1
d_gene: NA
abundance: many
j_gene: TRBJ1-2
CDR3nt: TGTGCCACCAGTCGTGGCCGGGGAAGTTATGGCTACACCTTC
CDR3aa: CATSRGRGSYGYTF

v_gene: TRBV6-5
d_gene: TRBD1
abundance: many
j_gene: TRBJ1-1
CDR3nt: TGTGCCAGCACCGTGACAGGGGGCCTTACTGAAGCTTTCTTT
CDR3aa: CASTVTGGLTEAFF

v_gene: TRBV6-1
d_gene: NA
abundance: many
j_gene: TRBJ1-1
CDR3nt: TGTGCCAGCAAGAACAGGGAAGGCACTGAAGCTTTCTTT
CDR3aa: CASKNREGTEAFF

v_gene: TRBV7-3
d_gene: NA
abundance: NA
j_gene: TRBJ2-5
CDR3nt: TGTGCCAGCAGTGTAACAGGGGACTACGAGAAAGGAGAGACCCAGTACTTC
CDR3aa: CASSVTGDYEKGETQYF

v_gene: TRBV2
d_gene: NA
abundance: NA
j_gene: TRBJ2-3
CDR3nt: TGTGCCAGCAGTGAAACGGCCAATGAGCAGTATTTT
CDR3aa: CASSETANEQYF

v_gene: TRBV15
d_gene: NA
abundance: NA
j_gene: TRBJ2-6
CDR3nt: TGTGCCACCAGCACCGGATCGAACACTGAAGCTTTC
CDR3aa: CATSTGSNTEAF

v_gene: TRBV25-1
d_gene: TRBD2
abundance: once
j_gene: TRBJ2-7
CDR3nt: TGTGCCAGCTCCCCGGGGGGGATCTCCTACGAGCAGTACTTC
CDR3aa: CASSPGGISYEQYF

v_gene: TRBV7-9
d_gene: NA
abundance: many
j_gene: TRBJ2-2
CDR3nt: TGTGCCAGCAGCTTGACAGAGGTCACCGGGGAGCTGTTTTTT
CDR3aa: CASSLTEVTGELFF

v_gene: TRBV4-1
d_gene: NA
abundance: NA
j_gene: TRBJ2-6
CDR3nt: TGCGCCAGCAGCCAAGACGAGGGTTATCACTCTGGGGCCAACGTCCTGACTTTC
CDR3aa: CASSQDEGYHSGANVLTF

v_gene: TRBV20-1
d_gene: NA
abundance: NA
j_gene: TRBJ2-2
CDR3nt: TGCAGTGCCCAAGGGAGTCGTAATGAGCTGTTTTTT
CDR3aa: CSAQGSRNELFF

v_gene: TRBV24-1
d_gene: TRBD1
abundance: NA
j_gene: TRBJ1-2
CDR3nt: TGTGCCACCAGTGAACCTGGACAGGGATTGTATGGCTACACCTTC
CDR3aa: CATSEPGQGLYGYTF

v_gene: TRBV7-2
d_gene: TRBD1
abundance: NA
j_gene: TRBJ1-5
CDR3nt: TGTGCCAGTCGGCAGGGACAGGTAAAATATAGCAATCAGCCCCAGCATTTT
CDR3aa: CASRQGQVKYSNQPQHF

v_gene: TRBV11-3
d_gene: NA
abundance: many
j_gene: TRBJ2-5
CDR3nt: TGTGCCAGCAGCCCTGAGGGGGAGACCCAGTACTTC
CDR3aa: CASSPEGETQYF

v_gene: TRBV7-9
d_gene: NA
abundance: many
j_gene: TRBJ1-5
CDR3nt: TGTGCCAGCAGCACCTCGCGGGAGAGGGGCAATCAGCCCCAGCATTTT
CDR3aa: CASSTSRERGNQPQHF

v_gene: TRBV7-3
d_gene: NA
abundance: few
j_gene: TRBJ2-1
CDR3nt: TGTGCCAGCAGCTACAAGACCGGCGGCAATGAGCAGTTCTTC
CDR3aa: CASSYKTGGNEQFF

v_gene: TRBV7-9
d_gene: NA
abundance: NA
j_gene: TRBJ1-2
CDR3nt: TGTGCCAGCAGCTTCTGGACGGAGGGGTATGGCTACACCTTC
CDR3aa: CASSFWTEGYGYTF

v_gene: TRBV30
d_gene: NA
abundance: NA
j_gene: TRBJ1-1
CDR3nt: TGTGCCTGGAGAAGGACAGAGTACACTGGAGCTTGCTTT
CDR3aa: CAWRRTEYTGACF

v_gene: TRBV10-3
d_gene: NA
abundance: NA
j_gene: TRBJ1-2
CDR3nt: TGTGCCATCAGTTTCGACGGCTCTGGCTACACCTTC
CDR3aa: CAISFDGSGYTF

v_gene: TRBV6-6
d_gene: NA
abundance: many
j_gene: TRBJ2-1
CDR3nt: TGTGCCAGCAGTTTCCGGGACATCTCCAATGAGCAGTTCTTC
CDR3aa: CASSFRDISNEQFF

v_gene: TRBV2
d_gene: TRBD1
abundance: NA
j_gene: TRBJ1-5
CDR3nt: TGTGCCAGCAGTGCACTGGGACAGGGCACAGATACGCAGCATTTT
CDR3aa: CASSALGQGTDTQHF

v_gene: TRBV2
d_gene: TRBD1
abundance: NA
j_gene: TRBJ1-1
CDR3nt: TGTGCCAGCAGTGCCGGGACAGGGGTTCCGAACACTGAAGCTTTCTTT
CDR3aa: CASSAGTGVPNTEAFF

v_gene: TRBV10-3
d_gene: NA
abundance: NA
j_gene: TRBJ1-4
CDR3nt: TGTGCCATCAGGGCACAGGACCCCAATGAAAAACTGTTTTTT
CDR3aa: CAIRAQDPNEKLFF

v_gene: TRBV10-3
d_gene: NA
abundance: NA
j_gene: TRBJ1-2
CDR3nt: TGTGCCATCAGTGACGGGAGGGCGGGCGATGGCTGGTCCTTC
CDR3aa: CAISDGRAGDGWSF

v_gene: TRBV7-2
d_gene: NA
abundance: many
j_gene: TRBJ1-5
CDR3nt: TGTGCCAGCAGCACACAGGGCCCTCAGGAGCCCCAGCATTTT
CDR3aa: CASSTQGPQEPQHF

v_gene: TRBV20-1
d_gene: TRBD2
abundance: NA
j_gene: TRBJ2-5
CDR3nt: TGCAGTGCGGTATGGCGGGAGGGAGAGACCCAGTACTTC
CDR3aa: CSAVWREGETQYF

v_gene: TRBV5-1
d_gene: TRBD1
abundance: many
j_gene: TRBJ2-2
CDR3nt: TGCGCCAGCAGCCCCTGGACAGGGGGAAACACCGGGGAGCTGTTTTTT
CDR3aa: CASSPWTGGNTGELFF

v_gene: TRBV29-1
d_gene: NA
abundance: NA
j_gene: TRBJ1-3
CDR3nt: TGCAGCGTTGATACGGGGAACACCATATATTTT
CDR3aa: CSVDTGNTIYF

v_gene: TRBV3-1
d_gene: NA
abundance: NA
j_gene: TRBJ2-1
CDR3nt: TGTGCCAGCAGACAGGGACTTATCTACAATGAGCAGTTCTTC
CDR3aa: CASRQGLIYNEQFF

v_gene: TRBV11-2
d_gene: NA
abundance: NA
j_gene: TRBJ2-7
CDR3nt: TGTGCCAGCAGCCCTATACGTGGCTCGACAAGCTCCTACGAGCAGTACTTC
CDR3aa: CASSPIRGSTSSYEQYF

v_gene: TRBV7-7
d_gene: TRBD1
abundance: NA
j_gene: TRBJ2-7
CDR3nt: TGTGCTAGCAGCCTCGGACAGGAGGCGTACGAACAGTACTTC
CDR3aa: CASSLGQEAYEQYF

v_gene: TRBV29-1
d_gene: TRBD2
abundance: NA
j_gene: TRBJ2-1
CDR3nt: TGCAGCGGGGGGGGGTCCTACAATGAGCAGTTCTTC
CDR3aa: CSGGGSYNEQFF

v_gene: TRBV29-1
d_gene: TRBD1
abundance: NA
j_gene: TRBJ1-5
CDR3nt: TGCAGCGTCCGCAGGGACAGGGGTTGTCAGCCCCAGCATTTT
CDR3aa: CSVRRDRGCQPQHF

v_gene: TRBV20-1
d_gene: TRBD2
abundance: many
j_gene: TRBJ2-2
CDR3nt: TGCAGTGCTGTAGCGGGAGGGCCGCTCGGGGAGCTGTTTTTT
CDR3aa: CSAVAGGPLGELFF

v_gene: TRBV7-2
d_gene: NA
abundance: many
j_gene: TRBJ1-1
CDR3nt: TGTGCCAGCAGCTTAACTGGCCCCCTGAACACTGAAGCTTTCTTT
CDR3aa: CASSLTGPLNTEAFF

v_gene: TRBV20-1
d_gene: TRBD2
abundance: many
j_gene: TRBJ2-5
CDR3nt: TGCAGTGCTAGAGAGGGGCTGACTAGCGGGAAAGAGACCCAGTACTTC
CDR3aa: CSAREGLTSGKETQYF

v_gene: TRBV2
d_gene: TRBD2
abundance: NA
j_gene: TRBJ2-5
CDR3nt: TGTGCCAGCGACATCGTAGCGGGGAAAGAGACCCAGTACTTC
CDR3aa: CASDIVAGKETQYF

v_gene: TRBV19
d_gene: NA
abundance: many
j_gene: TRBJ1-1
CDR3nt: TGTGCCAGTCTGGGCGGTTTGAACACTGAAGCTTTCTTT
CDR3aa: CASLGGLNTEAFF

v_gene: TRBV20-1
d_gene: NA
abundance: many
j_gene: TRBJ2-7
CDR3nt: TGCAGTGCTAGAGATCCAAGACAAGGCTACGAGCAGTACTTC
CDR3aa: CSARDPRQGYEQYF

v_gene: TRBV19
d_gene: TRBD2
abundance: few
j_gene: TRBJ2-1
CDR3nt: TGTGCCAGCAGTTTCGGGGGGAGGGCAATCGAGCAGTTCTTC
CDR3aa: CASSFGGRAIEQFF

v_gene: TRBV12-3/TRBV12-4
d_gene: NA
abundance: few
j_gene: TRBJ2-6
CDR3nt: TGTGCCAGCAGTTTTAACCCCCGGTGGGGTGGGGCCAACGTCCTGACTTTC
CDR3aa: CASSFNPRWGGANVLTF

v_gene: TRBV29-1
d_gene: TRBD2
abundance: NA
j_gene: TRBJ2-7
CDR3nt: TGCAGCGTTGAAGCCCCCGCGGGGGTTGGCTACGAGCAGTACTTC
CDR3aa: CSVEAPAGVGYEQYF

v_gene: TRBV13
d_gene: NA
abundance: many
j_gene: TRBJ2-7
CDR3nt: TGTGCCAGCAGCTTAATGGTTTCCTACGAGCAGTACTTC
CDR3aa: CASSLMVSYEQYF

v_gene: TRBV7-2
d_gene: NA
abundance: NA
j_gene: TRBJ1-5
CDR3nt: TGTGCCAGCAGCTTAGCGTCAGGGCGGGATCAGCCCCAGCATTTT
CDR3aa: CASSLASGRDQPQHF

v_gene: TRBV7-8
d_gene: NA
abundance: NA
j_gene: TRBJ1-1
CDR3nt: TGTGCCAGCAGCTTAAGGGGCACTGGCTACGCGTGGTCCACGGGAGCTTTCTTT
CDR3aa: CASSLRGTGYAWSTGAFF

v_gene: TRBV29-1
d_gene: NA
abundance: many
j_gene: TRBJ2-1
CDR3nt: TGCAGCGGTCAGCTTAGCTCCTACAATGAGCAGTTCTTC
CDR3aa: CSGQLSSYNEQFF

v_gene: TRBV20-1
d_gene: NA
abundance: NA
j_gene: TRBJ2-7
CDR3nt: TGCAGTGCTAGGGGGGTTCCGTACTTC
CDR3aa: CSARGVPYF